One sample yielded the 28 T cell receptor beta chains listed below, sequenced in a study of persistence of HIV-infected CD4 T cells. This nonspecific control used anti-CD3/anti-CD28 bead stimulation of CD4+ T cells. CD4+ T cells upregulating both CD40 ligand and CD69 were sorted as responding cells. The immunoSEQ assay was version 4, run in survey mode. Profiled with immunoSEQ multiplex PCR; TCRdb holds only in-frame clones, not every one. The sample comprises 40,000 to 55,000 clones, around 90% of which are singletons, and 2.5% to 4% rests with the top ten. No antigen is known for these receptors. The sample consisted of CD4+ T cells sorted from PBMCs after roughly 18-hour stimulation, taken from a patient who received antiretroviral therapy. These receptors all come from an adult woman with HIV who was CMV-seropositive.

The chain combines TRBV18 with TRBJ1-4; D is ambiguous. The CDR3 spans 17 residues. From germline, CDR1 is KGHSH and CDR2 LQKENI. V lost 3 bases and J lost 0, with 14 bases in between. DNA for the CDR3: TGTGCCAGCTCACCGACCGCCGTGGAGGCAACTAATGAAAAACTGTTTTTT. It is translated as CASSPTAVEATNEKLFF.

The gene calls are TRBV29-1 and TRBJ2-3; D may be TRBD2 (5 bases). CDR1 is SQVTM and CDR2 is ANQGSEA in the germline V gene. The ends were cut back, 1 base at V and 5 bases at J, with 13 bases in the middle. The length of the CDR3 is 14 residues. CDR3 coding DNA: TGCAGCGTTGAAGCTGGAGGTGGGGTAGATACGCAGTATTTT. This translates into CSVEAGGGVDTQYF.

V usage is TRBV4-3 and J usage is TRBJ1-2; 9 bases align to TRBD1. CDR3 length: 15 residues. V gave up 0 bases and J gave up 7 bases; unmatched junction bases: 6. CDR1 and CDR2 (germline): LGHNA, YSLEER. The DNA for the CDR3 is TGCGCCAGCAGCCAAGAGACAGGGGGAAAGTTTGGCTACACCTTC. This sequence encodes CASSQETGGKFGYTF.

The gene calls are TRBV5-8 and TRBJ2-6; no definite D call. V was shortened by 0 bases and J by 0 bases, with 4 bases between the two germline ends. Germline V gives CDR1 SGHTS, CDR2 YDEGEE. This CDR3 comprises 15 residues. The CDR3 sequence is CASSLGYSGANVLTF. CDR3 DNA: TGTGCCAGCAGCTTGGGTTACTCTGGGGCCAACGTCCTGACTTTC.

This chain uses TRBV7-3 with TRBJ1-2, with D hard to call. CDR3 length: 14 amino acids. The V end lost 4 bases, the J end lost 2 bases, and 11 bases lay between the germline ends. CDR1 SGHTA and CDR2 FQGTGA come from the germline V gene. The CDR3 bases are TGTGCCAGCAGCTCCGGACCGAAGAACTATGGCTACACCTTC. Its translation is CASSSGPKNYGYTF.

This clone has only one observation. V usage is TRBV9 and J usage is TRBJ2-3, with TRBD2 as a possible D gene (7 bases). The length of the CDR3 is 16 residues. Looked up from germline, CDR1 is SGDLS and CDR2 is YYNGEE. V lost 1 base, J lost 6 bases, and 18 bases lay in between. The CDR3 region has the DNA TGTGCCAGCAGCGTAAGGGGGGGCGGACGGTTCGATACGCAGTATTTT. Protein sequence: CASSVRGGGRFDTQYF.

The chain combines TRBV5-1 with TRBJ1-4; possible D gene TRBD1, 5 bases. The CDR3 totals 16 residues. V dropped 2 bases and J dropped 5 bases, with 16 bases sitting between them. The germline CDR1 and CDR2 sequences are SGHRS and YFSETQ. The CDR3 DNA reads TGCGCCAGCAGCTTAGGGACCGGGATCGCCAATGAAAAACTGTTTTTT. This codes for CASSLGTGIANEKLFF.

CDR3 loop: CASSESGPSRTGGYEQYF. The CDR3 DNA follows: TGTGCCAGCAGTGAATCGGGCCCAAGCAGGACAGGGGGCTACGAGCAGTACTTC. The chain combines TRBV25-1 with TRBJ2-7; 10 bases align to TRBD1. Per the germline V gene, CDR1 is MGHDK and CDR2 is SYGVNS. The CDR3 is 18 residues long. J gave up 3 bases and V 1 base, and 12 bases lay outside the gene matches.

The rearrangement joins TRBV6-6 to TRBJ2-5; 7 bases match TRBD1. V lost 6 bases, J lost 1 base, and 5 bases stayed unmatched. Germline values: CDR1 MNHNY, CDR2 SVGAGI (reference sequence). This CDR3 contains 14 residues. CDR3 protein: CASRPGTAQETQYF. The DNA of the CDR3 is TGTGCCAGCAGACCCGGGACAGCCCAAGAGACCCAGTACTTC.

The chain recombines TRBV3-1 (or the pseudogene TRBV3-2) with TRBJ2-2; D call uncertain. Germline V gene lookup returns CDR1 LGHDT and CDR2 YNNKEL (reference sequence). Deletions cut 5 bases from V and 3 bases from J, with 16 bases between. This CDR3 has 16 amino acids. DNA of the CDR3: TGTGCCAGCAGCTTAATACTTGGCCGGGACACCGGGGAGCTGTTTTTT. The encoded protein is CASSLILGRDTGELFF.

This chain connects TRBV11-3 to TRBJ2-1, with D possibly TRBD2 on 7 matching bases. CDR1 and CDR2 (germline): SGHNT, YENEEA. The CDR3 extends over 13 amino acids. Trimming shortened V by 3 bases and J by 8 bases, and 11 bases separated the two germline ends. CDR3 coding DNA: TGTGCCAGCAGCTTCGGGGGGCTCGATGAGCAGTTCTTC. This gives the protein CASSFGGLDEQFF.

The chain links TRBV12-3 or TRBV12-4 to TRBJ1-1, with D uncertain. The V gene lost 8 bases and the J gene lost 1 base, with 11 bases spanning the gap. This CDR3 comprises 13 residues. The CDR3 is CASRLSGNTEAFF. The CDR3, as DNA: TGTGCCAGCCGGCTCAGCGGGAACACTGAAGCTTTCTTT.

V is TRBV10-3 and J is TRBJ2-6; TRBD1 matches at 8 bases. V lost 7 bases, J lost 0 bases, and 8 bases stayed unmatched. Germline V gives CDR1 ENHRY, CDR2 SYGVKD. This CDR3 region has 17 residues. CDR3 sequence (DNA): TGTGCCATCACCAGGGACAGGCCAAACTCTGGGGCCAACGTCCTGACTTTC. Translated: CAITRDRPNSGANVLTF.

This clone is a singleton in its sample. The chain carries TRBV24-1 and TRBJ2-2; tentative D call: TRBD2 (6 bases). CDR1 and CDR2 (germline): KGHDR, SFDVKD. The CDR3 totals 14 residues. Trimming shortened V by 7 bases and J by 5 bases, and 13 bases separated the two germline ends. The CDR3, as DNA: TGTGCCACCAGGGCGAGGGGAGGAACCGGGGAGCTGTTTTTT. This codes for CATRARGGTGELFF.

The CDR3 loop reads CATSDLGQGPDTQYF. The CDR3 nucleotides read TGTGCCACCAGTGATTTGGGGCAGGGACCAGATACGCAGTATTTT. The chain recombines TRBV24-1 with TRBJ2-3; either TRBD1 or TRBD2 may fit D (5 bases each). This CDR3 contains 15 residues. V was pared by 0 bases and J by 4 bases, with 10 bases between. CDR1 is KGHDR and CDR2 is SFDVKD in the germline V gene.

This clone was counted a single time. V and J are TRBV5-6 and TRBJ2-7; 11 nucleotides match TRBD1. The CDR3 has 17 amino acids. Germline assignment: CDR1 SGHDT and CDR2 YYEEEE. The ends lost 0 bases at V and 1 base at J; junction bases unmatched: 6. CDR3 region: CASSLVQGTGGSYEQYF. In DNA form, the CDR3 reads TGTGCCAGCAGCTTGGTTCAGGGGACAGGGGGATCCTACGAGCAGTACTTC.

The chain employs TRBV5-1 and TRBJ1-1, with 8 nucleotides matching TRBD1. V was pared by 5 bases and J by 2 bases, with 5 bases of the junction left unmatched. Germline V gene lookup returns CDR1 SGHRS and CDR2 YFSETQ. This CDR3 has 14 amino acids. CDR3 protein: CASSTGQGNTEAFF. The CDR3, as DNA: TGCGCCAGCAGTACCGGACAGGGCAACACTGAAGCTTTCTTT. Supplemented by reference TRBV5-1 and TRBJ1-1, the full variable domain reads KAGVTQTPRYLIKTRGQQVTLSCSPISGHRSVSWYQQTPGQGLQFLFEYFSETQRNKGNFPGRFSGRQFSNSRSEMNVSTLELGDSALYLCASSTGQGNTEAFFGQGTRLTVV.

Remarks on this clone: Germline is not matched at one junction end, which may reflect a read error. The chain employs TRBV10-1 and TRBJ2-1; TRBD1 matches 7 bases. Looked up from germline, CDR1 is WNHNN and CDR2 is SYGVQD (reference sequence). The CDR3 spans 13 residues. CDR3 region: CASSESRGGPRVF. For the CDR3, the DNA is TGCGCCAGCAGTGAGTCTAGAGGGGGCCCGCGGGTCTTC.

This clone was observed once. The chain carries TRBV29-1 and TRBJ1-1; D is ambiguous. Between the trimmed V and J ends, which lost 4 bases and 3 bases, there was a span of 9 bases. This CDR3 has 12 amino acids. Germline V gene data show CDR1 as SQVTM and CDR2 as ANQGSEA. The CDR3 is CSVGQGYTEAFF. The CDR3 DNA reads TGCAGCGTTGGACAAGGTTACACTGAAGCTTTCTTT.

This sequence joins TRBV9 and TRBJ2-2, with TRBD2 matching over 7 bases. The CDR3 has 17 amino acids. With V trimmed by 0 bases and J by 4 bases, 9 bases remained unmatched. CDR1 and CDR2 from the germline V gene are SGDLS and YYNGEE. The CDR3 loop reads CASSVALGGGSTGELFF. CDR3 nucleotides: TGTGCCAGCAGCGTAGCGTTAGGCGGGGGTAGCACCGGGGAGCTGTTTTTT.

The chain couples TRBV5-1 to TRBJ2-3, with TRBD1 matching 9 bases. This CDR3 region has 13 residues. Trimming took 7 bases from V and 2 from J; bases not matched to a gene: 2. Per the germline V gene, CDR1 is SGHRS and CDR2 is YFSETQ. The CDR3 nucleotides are TGCGCCAGCCGACAGGGGGACACAGATACGCAGTATTTT. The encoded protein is CASRQGDTDTQYF. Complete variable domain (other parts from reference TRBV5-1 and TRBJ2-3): KAGVTQTPRYLIKTRGQQVTLSCSPISGHRSVSWYQQTPGQGLQFLFEYFSETQRNKGNFPGRFSGRQFSNSRSEMNVSTLELGDSALYLCASRQGDTDTQYFGPGTRLTVL.

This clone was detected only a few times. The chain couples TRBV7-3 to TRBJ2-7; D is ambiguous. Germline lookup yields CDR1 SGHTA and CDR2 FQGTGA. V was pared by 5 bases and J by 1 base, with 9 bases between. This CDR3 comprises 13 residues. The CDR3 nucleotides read TGTGCCAGCAGCCTAAGCCCGTCCTACGAGCAGTACTTC. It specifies CASSLSPSYEQYF.

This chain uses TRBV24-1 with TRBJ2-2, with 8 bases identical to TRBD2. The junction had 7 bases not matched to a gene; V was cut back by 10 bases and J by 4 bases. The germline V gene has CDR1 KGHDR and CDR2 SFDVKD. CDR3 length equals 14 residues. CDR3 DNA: TGTGCCACGGCAAAGAGCGGGAGCACCGGGGAGCTGTTTTTT. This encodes CATAKSGSTGELFF.

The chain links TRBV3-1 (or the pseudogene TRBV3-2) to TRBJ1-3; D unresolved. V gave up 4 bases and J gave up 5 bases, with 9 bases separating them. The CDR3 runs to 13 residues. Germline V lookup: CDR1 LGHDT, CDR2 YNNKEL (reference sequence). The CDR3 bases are TGTGCCAGCAGCCTTCTATCGCGAAACACCATATATTTT. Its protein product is CASSLLSRNTIYF.

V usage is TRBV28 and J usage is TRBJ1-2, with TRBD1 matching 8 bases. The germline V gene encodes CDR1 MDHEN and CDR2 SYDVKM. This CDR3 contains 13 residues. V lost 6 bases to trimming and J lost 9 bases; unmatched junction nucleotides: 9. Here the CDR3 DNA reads TGTGCCAGCAGACCCGCAGGGGGCAATAGCTACACCTTC. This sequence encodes CASRPAGGNSYTF.

The CDR3, as DNA: TGTGCCAGCAGTGGGGACAGGGAGAGTGAGCAGTTCTTC. Amino acids: CASSGDRESEQFF. This chain joins TRBV2 and TRBJ2-1; 9 bases are a match to TRBD1. The germline V gene encodes CDR1 SNHLY and CDR2 FYNNEI. This CDR3 spans 13 amino acids. Losses at the gene ends were 4 bases for V and 9 bases for J; bases not matched to a gene: 4.

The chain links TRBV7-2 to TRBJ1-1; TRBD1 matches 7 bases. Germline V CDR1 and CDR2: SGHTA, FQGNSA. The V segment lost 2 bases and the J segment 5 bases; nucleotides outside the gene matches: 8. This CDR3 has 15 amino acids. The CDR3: CASSLSIDRETEAFF. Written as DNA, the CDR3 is TGTGCCAGCAGCTTATCAATTGACAGGGAGACTGAAGCTTTCTTT.

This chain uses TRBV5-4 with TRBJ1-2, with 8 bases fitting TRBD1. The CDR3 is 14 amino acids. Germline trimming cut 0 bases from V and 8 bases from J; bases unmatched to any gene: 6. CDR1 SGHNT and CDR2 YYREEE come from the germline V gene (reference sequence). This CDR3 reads CASSLVGTGSGYTF. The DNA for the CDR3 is TGTGCCAGCAGCTTGGTAGGGACAGGTAGCGGCTACACCTTC.